The clone carrying this T cell receptor beta chain showed up just a few times. Its antigen is not known. This sample was taken from a study of T-cell reconstitution after alpha-beta-depleted transplantation in children. General study results and limits: At day 60, the high TCRbeta diversity found in some patients originated from recipient T cells and thymic progenitors that had survived. Expanded clones from the graft, numbering several hundred, reportedly supplied alpha-beta T cells about two months after transplant. A year post-transplant, T-cell counts and diversity derived mostly from newly produced T cells.

Preparation of the TCRbeta library was carried out with unique molecular identifiers. TCRdb passed the PCR reads through MiXCR, listing each CDR3 protein once. The sample includes hundreds of thousands of distinct CDR3 sequences, over 10% of them seen just once. Germline values: CDR1 SQVTM, CDR2 ANQGSEA. V was pared by 7 bases and J by 6 bases, with 7 bases of the junction left unmatched. This CDR3 comprises 13 residues. The clonotype was recovered from a male patient between 10 and 17 years old who had a stem cell transplant for acute myeloid leukemia, so the T cells may come from the graft donor. The gene calls are TRBV29-1 and TRBJ1-5; 9 bases align to TRBD1. Sequences were derived from PBMCs, mostly from graft donor cells, sampled 360 days after TCRalphabeta/CD19-depleted stem cell transplant. The CDR3 loop reads CSAGTGWGQPQHF. CDR3 DNA sequence: TGCAGCGCCGGGACAGGGTGGGGTCAGCCCCAGCATTTT.